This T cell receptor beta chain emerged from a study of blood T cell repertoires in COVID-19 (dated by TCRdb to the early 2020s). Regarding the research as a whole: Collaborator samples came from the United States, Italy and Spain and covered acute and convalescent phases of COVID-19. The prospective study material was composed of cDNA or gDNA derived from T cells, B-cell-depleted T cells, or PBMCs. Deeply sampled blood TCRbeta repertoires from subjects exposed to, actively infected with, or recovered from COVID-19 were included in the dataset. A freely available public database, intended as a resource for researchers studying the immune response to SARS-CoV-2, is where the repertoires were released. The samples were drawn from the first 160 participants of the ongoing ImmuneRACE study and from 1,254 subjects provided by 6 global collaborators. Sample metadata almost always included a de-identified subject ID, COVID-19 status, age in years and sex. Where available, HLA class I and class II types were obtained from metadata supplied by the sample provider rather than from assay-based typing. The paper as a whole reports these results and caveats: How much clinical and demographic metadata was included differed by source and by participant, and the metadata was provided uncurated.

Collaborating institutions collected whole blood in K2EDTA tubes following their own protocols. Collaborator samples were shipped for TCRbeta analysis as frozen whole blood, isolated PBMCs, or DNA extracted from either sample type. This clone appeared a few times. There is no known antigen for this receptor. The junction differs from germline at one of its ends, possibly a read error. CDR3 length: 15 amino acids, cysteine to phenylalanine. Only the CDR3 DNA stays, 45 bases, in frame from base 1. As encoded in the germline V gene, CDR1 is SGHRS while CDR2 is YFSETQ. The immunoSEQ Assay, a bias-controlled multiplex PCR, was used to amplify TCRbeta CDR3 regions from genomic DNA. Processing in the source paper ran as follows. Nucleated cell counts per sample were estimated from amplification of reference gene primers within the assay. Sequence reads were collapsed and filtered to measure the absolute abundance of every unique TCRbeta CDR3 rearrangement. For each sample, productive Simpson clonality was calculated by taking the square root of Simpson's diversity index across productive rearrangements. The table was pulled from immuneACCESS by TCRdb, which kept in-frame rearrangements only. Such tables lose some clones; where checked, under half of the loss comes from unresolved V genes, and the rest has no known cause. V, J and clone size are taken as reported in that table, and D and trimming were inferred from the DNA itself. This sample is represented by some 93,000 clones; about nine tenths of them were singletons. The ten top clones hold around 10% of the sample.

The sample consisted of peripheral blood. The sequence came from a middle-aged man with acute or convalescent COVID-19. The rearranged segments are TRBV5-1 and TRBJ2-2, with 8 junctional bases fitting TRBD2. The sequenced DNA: TGCGCCAGCACCTTGGGACTAGATTGGACCGGGGAGCTGTTTTTT. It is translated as CASTLGLDWTGELFF. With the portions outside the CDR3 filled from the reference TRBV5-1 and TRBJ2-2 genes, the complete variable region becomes KAGVTQTPRYLIKTRGQQVTLSCSPISGHRSVSWYQQTPGQGLQFLFEYFSETQRNKGNFPGRFSGRQFSNSRSEMNVSTLELGDSALYLCASTLGLDWTGELFFGEGSRLTVL.